This paragraph reports one T cell receptor beta chain. The PCR employed 60 Vbeta primers together with 13 Jbeta primers. Clones were read by immunoSEQ multiplex PCR, and TCRdb kept only the in-frame ones, dropping some. The sample includes over 150,000 clones, about 79% of them seen just once. The data stem from a study of cytomegalovirus exposure and HLA in healthy donors. The specimen sequenced was PBMCs. This sequence was found in a boy younger than 10 in good health and CMV-seronegative.

CDR3 amino acids: CASSKAGRELEQYF. The CDR3 DNA follows: TGTGCCAGCAGCAAAGCGGGGCGGGAGCTCGAGCAGTACTTC. The rearrangement links TRBV27 to TRBJ2-7; 7 bases map to TRBD2. The V segment lost 6 bases and the J segment 6 bases; nucleotides outside the gene matches: 11. The germline V gene encodes CDR1 MNHEY and CDR2 SMNVEV (reference sequence). There are 14 residues in the CDR3.